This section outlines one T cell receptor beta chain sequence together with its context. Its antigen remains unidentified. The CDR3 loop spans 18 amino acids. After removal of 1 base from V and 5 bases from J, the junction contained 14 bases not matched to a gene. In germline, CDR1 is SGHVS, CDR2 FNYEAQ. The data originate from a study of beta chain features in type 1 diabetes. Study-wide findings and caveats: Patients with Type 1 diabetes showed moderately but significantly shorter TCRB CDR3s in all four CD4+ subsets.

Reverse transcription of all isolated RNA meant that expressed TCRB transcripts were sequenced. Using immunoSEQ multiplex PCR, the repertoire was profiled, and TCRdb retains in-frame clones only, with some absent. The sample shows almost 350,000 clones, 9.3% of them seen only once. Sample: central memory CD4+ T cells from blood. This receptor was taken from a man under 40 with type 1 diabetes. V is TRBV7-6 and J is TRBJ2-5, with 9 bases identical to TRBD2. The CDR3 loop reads CASSLEPWLAGIPETQYF. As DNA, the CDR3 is TGTGCCAGCAGCTTAGAACCCTGGCTAGCGGGGATACCGGAGACCCAGTACTTC.